This entry features one T cell receptor (beta chain) sequence. This entry comes from a study of identical twins. Each CDR3 protein gets one entry after TCRdb re-called the 5' RACE reads with MiXCR. The top ten hold about an eighth of the sample, which has about 720,000 distinct CDR3 sequences, 15% to 20% seen once. Trimming left V 2 bases short and J 4 bases short, with 12 bases between. Germline V gene data show CDR1 as SGHRS and CDR2 as YFSETQ. The CDR3 has 15 amino acids. This sample also appeared in a second study, on T cells expressing NK-cell markers.

V usage is TRBV5-1 and J usage is TRBJ2-2; tentative D call: TRBD2 (6 bases). The origin of this receptor is a woman under 30 in good health. The specimen was PBMCs. In DNA form, the CDR3 reads TGCGCCAGCAGCTTCGGCGGGGCCGTCACCGGGGAGCTGTTTTTT. It yields the protein CASSFGGAVTGELFF.